The 28 T cell receptor beta chains presented below share a single source sample, sequenced in a study of response to subunit inactivated influenza vaccine. A single record per CDR3 protein comes from TCRdb applying MiXCR to the RT-PCR reads. The table has about 780,000 distinct CDR3 sequences, roughly 20% seen once. Sequencing used PBMCs from blood, obtained around 5 days after vaccination. The receptors derive from a man between 50 and 59 years old who received an inactivated influenza vaccine.

The sample holds a few counts of this clonotype. The gene calls are TRBV5-1 and TRBJ2-4; a possible D gene is TRBD1 (5 bases). The germline V gene has CDR1 SGHRS and CDR2 YFSETQ. V lost 1 base to trimming and J lost 0 bases, with 11 bases between them. The CDR3 length is 16 residues. The CDR3 bases are TGCGCCAGCAGCTTGTCCTCCACAGGAGCCAAAAACATTCAGTACTTC. This sequence encodes CASSLSSTGAKNIQYF.

V usage is TRBV7-9 and J usage is TRBJ2-7; D gene ambiguous. V dropped 10 bases and J dropped 0 bases, with 10 bases sitting between them. CDR1 is SEHNR, CDR2 FQNEAQ, per germline (reference sequence). This CDR3 region has 12 residues. The CDR3 spells CAIQALSYEQYF. DNA of the CDR3: TGTGCCATCCAGGCACTCTCCTACGAGCAGTACTTC.

V and J are TRBV5-1 and TRBJ2-5, with TRBD1 matching over 10 bases. The CDR3 has 16 residues. The germline V gene has CDR1 SGHRS and CDR2 YFSETQ. V shed 4 bases, J shed 5 bases, and the junction held 11 bases outside the gene matches. The CDR3 here is CASSTQPGQGFETQYF. As DNA, the CDR3 is TGCGCCAGCAGCACACAGCCGGGACAGGGGTTCGAGACCCAGTACTTC. Using reference TRBV5-1 and TRBJ2-5 for the parts outside the CDR3, the full variable domain is KAGVTQTPRYLIKTRGQQVTLSCSPISGHRSVSWYQQTPGQGLQFLFEYFSETQRNKGNFPGRFSGRQFSNSRSEMNVSTLELGDSALYLCASSTQPGQGFETQYFGPGTRLLVL.

This chain connects TRBV25-1 to TRBJ1-6; no clear D. Germline V CDR1 and CDR2: MGHDK, SYGVNS. With 3 bases removed from V and 9 bases from J, the gap between germline ends came to 15 bases. The CDR3 spans 15 residues. The CDR3 nucleotides read TGTGCCAGCAGTGACTCTACTGTGCGTGGTTCACCCCTCCACTTT. As protein: CASSDSTVRGSPLHF.

This clonotype showed up just a few times. This chain joins TRBV4-2 and TRBJ2-3, with D perhaps matching TRBD2 (6 bases). The CDR3 length is 16 residues. Germline-derived CDR1 and CDR2 are LGHNA and YNFKEQ. V shed 4 bases and J shed 3 bases, with 17 bases lying between them. The CDR3 DNA reads TGTGCCAGCAGCCCTCCGTTAGCGGATGGTACAGATACGCAGTATTTT. Translated, it gives CASSPPLADGTDTQYF.

This clonotype appeared a few times. The rearrangement uses TRBV20-1 and TRBJ1-5, with D possibly being TRBD1 (6 bases). In germline, CDR1 is DFQATT, CDR2 SNEGSKA (reference sequence). The V and J ends lost 2 bases and 4 bases respectively, with 15 bases between them. The CDR3 consists of 15 residues. The CDR3 loop reads CSARFPGARNQPQHF. The DNA of the CDR3 is TGCAGTGCTAGATTTCCGGGGGCGAGAAATCAGCCCCAGCATTTT.

The V and J genes are TRBV6-2 or TRBV6-3 and TRBJ2-3; 9 positions agree with TRBD1. The CDR3 is 15 amino acids. V gave up 8 bases and J gave up 3 bases; unmatched junction bases: 9. Germline CDR1 reads MNHEY; CDR2 reads SVGEGT. This CDR3 reads CASGSRDRVTDTQYF. CDR3 bases: TGTGCCAGCGGCAGCCGGGACAGGGTTACAGATACGCAGTATTTT.

The count of this clonotype is one. A much larger clone is a single base away; this may be a read error. As DNA, the CDR3 is TGTCCCAGCAGCGCGTACCGGGACAGGGAAGAGACCCAGTACTTC. This translates into CPSSAYRDREETQYF. The chain links TRBV7-6 to TRBJ2-5; 9 bases fit TRBD1. The CDR3 is 15 residues long. Looked up from germline, CDR1 is SGHVS and CDR2 is FNYEAQ. Using reference TRBV7-6 and TRBJ2-5 for the parts outside the CDR3, the full variable domain is GAGVSQSPRYKVTKRGQDVALRCDPISGHVSLYWYRQALGQGPEFLTYFNYEAQQDKSGLPNDRFSAERPEGSISTLTIQRTEQRDSAMYRCPSSAYRDREETQYFGPGTRLLVL.

This clonotype was picked up a small number of times. The V and J genes are TRBV28 and TRBJ2-5; D may be TRBD2 (6 bases). Between the trimmed V and J ends, which lost 8 bases and 4 bases, there was a span of 17 bases. CDR1 and CDR2 (germline): MDHEN, SYDVKM. The CDR3 length is 14 residues. DNA of the CDR3: TGTGCCAGCGATAGGCGGGGTAGCGGAGAGACCCAGTACTTC. Translating gives CASDRRGSGETQYF.

Worth noting for this clonotype: One junction end does not reproduce the germline sequence, and a read error may be involved. V and J are TRBV7-3 and TRBJ2-2, with TRBD1 identical over 7 bases. The CDR3 consists of 14 residues. CDR1 SGHTA and CDR2 FQGTGA come from the germline V gene. The CDR3 nucleotides are TGTGCCAGCAGCCCCGGGACAGCTACCGGGGATCTGTTTTTT. The encoded protein is CASSPGTATGDLFF.

The J gene is TRBJ1-6, the V gene TRBV20-1; D is perhaps TRBD1 (5 bases). This CDR3 is built from 14 residues. Trimming shortened V by 2 bases and J by 6 bases, and 11 bases separated the two germline ends. Germline V CDR1 and CDR2: DFQATT, SNEGSKA (reference sequence). The CDR3 DNA follows: TGCAGTGCTAGATTTCCAGGGTTTAATTCACCCCTCCACTTT. It encodes CSARFPGFNSPLHF.

There are a few counts of this clonotype. This chain uses TRBV20-1 with TRBJ2-7, with no clear D. Germline CDR1 DFQATT, CDR2 SNEGSKA (reference sequence). Trimming stripped 3 bases from V and 4 bases from J, with 16 bases between. The CDR3 covers 14 residues. The CDR3 loop is CSASRSSSFYEQYF. CDR3 sequence (DNA): TGCAGTGCTAGCAGATCATCATCCTTTTACGAGCAGTACTTC.

V and J are TRBV25-1 and TRBJ1-1; D uncertain. V was clipped by 1 base and J by 6 bases, with 15 bases between them. The CDR3 totals 15 residues. Germline-derived CDR1 and CDR2 are MGHDK and SYGVNS. CDR3 sequence (DNA): TGTGCCAGCAGTGAATCCCCCCTATTGGATTCTGAAGCTTTCTTT. Translating gives CASSESPLLDSEAFF.

V gene TRBV7-9 combines with J gene TRBJ1-2, with D maybe TRBD1 (6 bases). Trimming took 3 bases from V and 4 from J, leaving 15 bases between them. CDR3 size: 15 residues. Germline lookup yields CDR1 SEHNR and CDR2 FQNEAQ (reference sequence). The CDR3, as DNA: TGTGCCAGCAGCTTGGGGGGCGCAGCGTCCTATGGCTACACCTTC. Translation: CASSLGGAASYGYTF.

V and J are TRBV7-9 and TRBJ2-7, with D possibly being TRBD2 (5 bases). CDR3 length: 13 residues. Trimming stripped 5 bases from V and 3 bases from J, with 11 bases between. In germline, CDR1 is SEHNR, CDR2 FQNEAQ (reference sequence). DNA of the CDR3: TGTGCCAGCAGCACCGGGATTTTCTACGAGCAGTACTTC. Translation: CASSTGIFYEQYF.

The table lists this clonotype with a few counts. The gene calls are TRBV12-3 or TRBV12-4 and TRBJ2-2; TRBD2 is a possible D gene (6 bases). This CDR3 spans 14 amino acids. V lost 8 bases and J lost 3, with 13 bases in between. This CDR3 reads CASRRGIDTGELFF. DNA of the CDR3: TGTGCCAGCCGGCGGGGAATTGACACCGGGGAGCTGTTTTTT.

The chain recombines TRBV20-1 with TRBJ1-5, with D perhaps matching TRBD1 (5 bases). V shed 3 bases and J shed 4 bases, with 10 bases lying between them. The CDR3 is 13 amino acids. CDR1 is DFQATT, CDR2 SNEGSKA, per germline (reference sequence). CDR3 sequence reads: CSASYGGNQPQHF. The CDR3 DNA sequence: TGCAGTGCTAGTTACGGGGGGAATCAGCCCCAGCATTTT.

The CDR3 protein is CSVATRSSSYEQYF. The CDR3 DNA reads as TGCAGCGTTGCTACCCGCTCGAGCTCCTACGAGCAGTACTTC. The chain carries TRBV29-1 and TRBJ2-7; D is unclear. The CDR3 extends over 14 amino acids. V dropped 4 bases and J dropped 0 bases, with 13 bases sitting between them. CDR1 is SQVTM, CDR2 ANQGSEA, per germline.

About this clonotype: Mismatch with germline at one junction end may stem from a read error. This rearrangement joins TRBV12-3 or TRBV12-4 to TRBJ2-3, with TRBD2 identical over 12 bases. The CDR3 runs to 13 residues. The DNA for the CDR3 is TGTGCCAGCAGTCTAGCGGGAGGGCCGGGGCAGTATTTT. Translating gives CASSLAGGPGQYF.

In this sample, this clonotype turned up a few times. The V gene is TRBV28, the J gene TRBJ2-3, with 12 bases that match TRBD2. The J segment lost 1 base and the V segment lost 1 base, leaving 3 bases of the junction unmatched. The CDR3 loop spans 17 amino acids. From germline, CDR1 is MDHEN and CDR2 SYDVKM. This chain's CDR3 is CASSLLSSGGGTDTQYF. The CDR3 coding sequence is TGTGCCAGCAGTTTATTGTCTAGCGGGGGGGGCACAGATACGCAGTATTTT.

The chain links TRBV4-1 to TRBJ2-7; D gene ambiguous. V was shortened by 0 bases and J by 3 bases, with 15 bases between the two germline ends. Per the germline V gene, CDR1 is MGHRA and CDR2 is YSYEKL. The length of the CDR3 is 16 residues. The CDR3 spells CASSQDLPLYRYEQYF. Written as DNA, the CDR3 is TGCGCCAGCAGCCAAGATCTTCCCTTGTACCGCTACGAGCAGTACTTC.

Remarks on this clonotype: A single base separates this from a much larger clone, so it may be a read error. The V gene is TRBV7-2, the J gene TRBJ2-3; no firm D call. CDR1 is SGHTA, CDR2 FQGNSA, per germline. The CDR3 is made up of 12 amino acids. CDR3 region: CSSSSLTDTQYF. In nucleotides, the CDR3 is TGTTCCAGCAGCTCGCTCACAGATACGCAGTATTTT.

A few counts support this clonotype. The chain is built from TRBV29-1 and TRBJ2-1; D gene ambiguous. V gave up 4 bases and J gave up 6 bases, with 13 bases separating them. Germline assignment: CDR1 SQVTM and CDR2 ANQGSEA. This CDR3 is built from 13 residues. DNA of the CDR3: TGCAGCGTTGGTGGGCGGTTCTTCAATGAGCAGTTCTTC. Translated: CSVGGRFFNEQFF.

This clonotype appeared a single time. CDR3 region: CASGWDPLYEQYF. CDR3 bases: TGTGCCAGCGGGTGGGACCCCCTTTACGAGCAGTACTTC. The gene calls are TRBV5-4 and TRBJ2-7; D could derive from TRBD1 or TRBD2 (5 bases each). The CDR3 sequence is 13 residues long. V was trimmed by 7 bases and J by 4 bases, leaving 15 bases between them. CDR1 SGHNT and CDR2 YYREEE come from the germline V gene (reference sequence).

This rearrangement joins TRBV6-2 or TRBV6-3 to TRBJ2-5; 7 nucleotides agree with TRBD2. CDR3 length: 15 amino acids. Germline V gene sequence: CDR1 MNHEY, CDR2 SVGEGT. The V and J ends lost 6 bases and 1 base, in that order; junction bases with no gene match: 8. The CDR3 region is CASRASGGFQETQYF. The CDR3 DNA is TGTGCCAGCAGAGCCTCCGGGGGGTTCCAAGAGACCCAGTACTTC.

The chain has TRBV12-3 or TRBV12-4 and TRBJ2-7, with D possibly matching TRBD1 (5 bases). CDR3 length: 12 amino acids. V lost 10 bases to trimming and J lost 7 bases, with 17 bases between them. Written as DNA, the CDR3 is TGTGCCACCCGAATAAGGGGTGGGGAGCAGTACTTC. This sequence encodes CATRIRGGEQYF.

The chain recombines TRBV10-3 with TRBJ2-5; D remains ambiguous. The V and J ends lost 3 bases and 5 bases respectively, with 13 bases between them. The germline V gene encodes CDR1 ENHRY and CDR2 SYGVKD. This CDR3 has 14 amino acids. The CDR3 coding sequence is TGTGCCATCAGTGATCTTGCTAGTTCGGAGACCCAGTACTTC. The encoded protein is CAISDLASSETQYF.

The chain is built from TRBV6-1 and TRBJ2-7, with 7 bases lining up with TRBD2. This CDR3 has 15 residues. CDR1 is MNHNS, CDR2 SASEGT, per germline. After removal of 6 bases from V and 0 bases from J, the junction contained 8 bases not matched to a gene. The CDR3 loop reads CASSRGEGISYEQYF. CDR3 nucleotide sequence: TGTGCCAGCAGCCGCGGGGAGGGAATCTCCTACGAGCAGTACTTC.